The entry that follows covers one T cell receptor beta chain sequence. Its antigen is still unknown. The sample holds no much larger clone one base away, and base qualities are not on file. Trimming takes 7 bases from V and 1 base from J, and the germline ends sit 10 bases apart. Taken from the germline V gene, the CDR1 and CDR2 loops are SQVTM and ANQGSEA. Its CDR3 holds 12 amino acids, cysteine through phenylalanine. Only the CDR3 DNA stays, 36 bases, in frame from base 1. The record originates from a study of Graves' ophthalmopathy and Graves' hyperthyroidism (dated by TCRdb to the late 2010s). The study in broad terms: Peripheral blood was collected at initial diagnosis, prior to any treatment. A discovery set of 100 patients (approximately 45 ophthalmopathy, 55 to 65 stable hyperthyroidism) was enrolled to explore V-J signatures distinguishing ophthalmopathy from hyperthyroidism. In total, over 130 blood samples were TCR-sequenced: 40 to 45 ophthalmopathy, approximately 75 hyperthyroidism and about 17 hyperthyroidism-to-ophthalmopathy patients. In roughly 6 hyperthyroidism patients, T-cell repertoires of thyroid tissue and blood were compared. Once sampling was done, hyperthyroidism patients were given methimazole at a starting dose of 30 mg daily, while ophthalmopathy patients were given high-dose intravenous methylprednisolone. TCR beta repertoire signatures were used to distinguish Graves' ophthalmopathy from Graves' hyperthyroidism and to predict progression to ophthalmopathy. The independent validation cohort included 18 to 20 hyperthyroidism patients plus 17 patients who later progressed from hyperthyroidism to ophthalmopathy. Overall study outcomes, separate from this receptor: In validation, the model predicted ophthalmopathy progression with 70.59% sensitivity and approximately 75% specificity; 12 predicted patients were CT-confirmed with GO in a median of approximately 6.5 months. Most expanded thyroid clonotypes with a frequency above 0.001 also appeared in blood, which suggests that blood repertoires may reflect the immune response in the thyroid. Ophthalmopathy was separated from stable hyperthyroidism by the 13-signature model with about 88% sensitivity and 81% to 84% specificity in cross-validation and with 80%/75% in the test set. Sample size was not predetermined statistically, and investigators were not blinded to group allocation.

A patient counted as having stable hyperthyroidism if there was no progression to ophthalmopathy within 18 months of follow-up. Hyperthyroidism patients were newly diagnosed, were aged 18 to 65 years, and had a disease duration under 2 months. Patients with other autoimmune diseases, uncontrolled infections, pregnancy or lactation were excluded. Diagnosis relied on clinical symptoms, serum thyroxine, TRAb, thyroid ultrasound and orbital computed tomography. PBMCs were isolated from 10 ml of fresh peripheral blood by Ficoll-Paque density gradient centrifugation. Total RNA was extracted with Trizol reagent and quality-checked on an Agilent 2100 Bioanalyzer. TCR beta CDR3 regions were amplified from RNA transcripts for repertoire sequencing. The first round was an RT-PCR using HTBI primers with the Qiagen OneStep RT-PCR kit, and this first round was followed by a second-round multiplex PCR, then size selection and purification. The libraries underwent paired-end sequencing with 100 bp reads on an Illumina HiSeq2000. As for the original processing: SOAPnuke was used to process the reads, throwing out any read that had adapters, had uncalled bases, had a mean Phred below 15, or lacked an exact constant-primer or identifier match. High-quality paired reads were merged with COPE v1.2.5. Clonotypes were defined as unique nucleotide sequences and were aligned to IMGT TRB V, D and J references using MiTCR v1.1. Only V-J combinations with frequency above 0.0001 were analysed, covering approximately 99% of repertoires. For each V-J combination, a TCR clonal expansion and chaos score was defined as F50 clonal expansion divided by the chaos observed in the TCRdist matrix. Welch's t-statistics and random forest were used to narrow the features down to around 13 V-J combinations, which were then fed into a naive Bayes classifier. Thyroid-blood repertoire similarity was quantified with the Morisita-Horn index. TCRdb took the public reads, trimmed them with fastp at Q25, ran MiXCR for clone calling and kept in-frame beta chains. Identical CDR3 proteins give one entry, which carries the most common genes and DNA. TCRdb's processing, not the study's, gives the V and J calls here. This sample gives 40,000 or so distinct CDR3 sequences in total; about 50% of them show up just once. The ten biggest clones cover about 26% of the sample.

The specimen sequenced was peripheral blood. This TCR derives from an adult woman with stable Graves' hyperthyroidism. Here the chain combines TRBV29-1 and TRBJ1-1, with a weak D call of TRBD1 (6 bases match). The CDR3 amino acid sequence is: CSDGGANTEAFF. In nucleotides, the sequence is TGCAGCGACGGGGGCGCGAACACTGAAGCTTTCTTT.